This T cell receptor (beta chain) was sequenced for a study of T cell responses to AZD1222 COVID-19 vaccine. Study conclusions and caveats: Every sample of the repertoires postdated the peak T cell response.

Profiling relied on immunoSEQ multiplex PCR, and the TCRdb table lists in-frame clones only, not all of them. Found here are 65,000 to 95,000 clones, about 92% of them singletons; the top ten hold around 7.1%. Concerning this clone: What it recognizes is unknown.

This CDR3 comprises 13 residues. CDR1 is SGHNT and CDR2 is YYREEE in the germline V gene (reference sequence). Trimming shortened V by 4 bases and J by 6 bases, and 12 bases separated the two germline ends. The material was peripheral blood, obtained on day 0 of MenACWY control vaccination. The chain recombines TRBV5-4 with TRBJ2-3; D remains unclear. This TCR came from an adult in good health. The CDR3 sequence: CASSVPRADTQYF. In DNA, the CDR3 is TGTGCCAGCAGCGTGCCTAGGGCCGATACGCAGTATTTT.